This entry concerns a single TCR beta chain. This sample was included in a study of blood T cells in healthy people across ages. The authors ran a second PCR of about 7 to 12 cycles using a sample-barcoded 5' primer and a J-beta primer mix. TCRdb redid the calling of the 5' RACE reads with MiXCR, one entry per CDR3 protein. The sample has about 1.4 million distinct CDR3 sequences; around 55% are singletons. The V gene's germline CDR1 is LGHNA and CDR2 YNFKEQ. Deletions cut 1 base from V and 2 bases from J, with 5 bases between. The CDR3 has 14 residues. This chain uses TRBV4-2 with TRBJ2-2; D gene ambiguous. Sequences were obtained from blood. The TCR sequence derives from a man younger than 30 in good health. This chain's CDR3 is CASSQALNTGELFF. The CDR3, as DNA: TGTGCCAGCAGCCAAGCCCTAAACACCGGGGAGCTGTTTTTT.